This TCR beta chain comes out of a study of T cell responses to AZD1222 COVID-19 vaccine. Trimming took 6 bases from V and 7 from J, leaving 15 bases between them. The CDR3 runs 14 residues. The germline gives CDR1 MNHEY, CDR2 SMNVEV (reference sequence). Sequencing used immunoSEQ multiplex PCR; TCRdb keeps in-frame clones, though not all of them. Altogether some 130,000 clones are present, about 90% being singletons, with the ten largest covering approximately 2%. This clone occurred once. Its antigen is not identified. Study-wide results and limits: Targeting of unmutated variant regions was reportedly seen in nearly half of spike-specific TCRs. In a largely white British group with more females than males, clonal diversity was possibly underestimated.

Sequenced here: peripheral blood, sampled 28 days after the second AZD1222 dose. The gene calls are TRBV27 and TRBJ2-2; possible D gene TRBD2, 6 bases. This TCR came from an adult who received the AZD1222 COVID-19 vaccine. The CDR3 region is CASSFAGPHGELFF. CDR3 coding DNA: TGTGCCAGCAGCTTTGCGGGGCCCCACGGGGAGCTGTTTTTT.